A selection of T cell receptor beta chains follows, all from one sample in a study of cytomegalovirus exposure and HLA in healthy donors. The assay was immunoSEQ multiplex PCR, and TCRdb's table has in-frame clones only and misses some. Here the sample spans some 130,000 clones, 80% to 90% being singletons. The material sequenced was PBMCs. Receptors were obtained from a male donor in good health and CMV-seropositive. Both conserved end residues are part of each CDR3. A D gene is named only where the DNA matches it firmly. Clone size, where shown, is once, few, many, or a class for clones that have expanded.

v_call	j_call	clone_size	d_call	cdr3_aa	cdr3_nt
TRBV15	TRBJ2-5	.	TRBD1	CATSRLRGQETQYF	TGTGCCACCAGCAGACTCAGGGGGCAGGAGACCCAGTACTTC
TRBV15	TRBJ2-7	.	.	CATSRVWGRVEQYF	TGTGCCACCAGCAGGGTCTGGGGGCGCGTCGAGCAGTACTTC
TRBV28	TRBJ2-7	.	TRBD2	CASSLGLAGPYF	TGTGCCAGCAGTTTAGGACTAGCGGGACCTTACTTC
TRBV27	TRBJ2-1	.	.	CASNIAGRPYNEQFF	TGTGCCAGCAATATCGCGGGCCGGCCCTACAATGAGCAGTTCTTC
TRBV5-4	TRBJ2-2	.	TRBD2	CASSQLAGGRTTGELFF	TGTGCCAGCAGCCAACTAGCGGGAGGGCGGACGACCGGGGAGCTGTTTTTT
TRBV5-1	TRBJ2-3	.	TRBD2	CASSLPSGRYKDTQYF	TGCGCCAGCAGCTTGCCTAGCGGGAGATATAAAGATACGCAGTATTTT
TRBV28	TRBJ2-7	.	TRBD2	CANSPLAGGHTFPSYEQYF	TGTGCCAACAGTCCCCTAGCGGGAGGGCATACCTTTCCTTCCTACGAGCAGTACTTC
TRBV5-5	TRBJ2-7	.	.	CASSLGSGWDEQYF	TGTGCCAGCAGCTTGGGATCAGGGTGGGACGAGCAGTACTTC
TRBV9	TRBJ2-5	.	TRBD1	CASSPTGMETQYF	TGTGCCAGCAGCCCGACAGGGATGGAGACCCAGTACTTC
TRBV19	TRBJ1-5	.	.	CARDLDRPYSNQPQHF	TGTGCCAGGGACCTGGACAGACCCTATAGCAATCAGCCCCAGCATTTT
TRBV30	TRBJ2-6	few	TRBD2	CAWSRGGALSSGANVLTF	TGTGCCTGGAGCCGGGGGGGGGCGCTTAGCTCTGGGGCCAACGTCCTGACTTTC
TRBV14	TRBJ2-7	.	.	CASSQRGLLSGEIEYEQYF	TGTGCCAGCAGCCAAAGGGGTCTACTTTCGGGGGAGATCGAGTACGAGCAGTACTTC